Listed below are T cell receptor beta chains from one sample, sequenced in a study of shared clonotypes between healthy human individuals. TCRdb keeps only in-frame clones here, not all; method: immunoSEQ multiplex PCR. Of approximately 1.4 million clones in the sample, 95% to 99% are singletons; the top ten hold 0.45%. Sequencing was done on a sample of naive CD4+ T cells sorted from blood. The receptors here all came from a man between 25 and 39 years old in good health. Both conserved end residues are part of each CDR3. A D gene is named only where the DNA matches it firmly. Size tells how often a clone was seen (once, few, many) or the class of an expanded clone, and some rows leave it out.

D,size,V,J,CDR3,DNA
TRBD1,NA,TRBV7-9,TRBJ1-2,CASSALGQGHNGYTF,TGTGCCAGCAGCGCGTTGGGACAGGGGCATAATGGCTACACCTTC
NA,NA,TRBV19,TRBJ1-1,CASSVQGNTEAFF,TGTGCCAGTAGTGTCCAGGGGAACACTGAAGCTTTCTTT
NA,NA,TRBV11-2,TRBJ1-3,CASSTTITTIYF,TGTGCCAGCAGCACAACTATTACCACCATATATTTT
TRBD1,NA,TRBV18,TRBJ2-2,CASSPIGQVTGELFF,TGTGCCAGCTCACCAATAGGACAGGTCACCGGGGAGCTGTTTTTT
NA,NA,TRBV29-1,TRBJ2-3,CSWRPRNQADTQYF,TGCAGCTGGAGGCCAAGGAATCAGGCAGATACGCAGTATTTT
TRBD1,once,TRBV7-9,TRBJ1-1,CASSLLSGGPEAFF,TGTGCCAGCAGCTTATTATCAGGGGGCCCTGAAGCTTTCTTT
TRBD2,NA,TRBV30,TRBJ2-1,CAWSVLASGNEQFF,TGTGCCTGGAGTGTACTGGCTAGCGGGAATGAGCAGTTCTTC
NA,NA,TRBV5-1,TRBJ2-7,CASSYTGPTYEQYF,TGCGCCAGCAGCTACACCGGGCCCACCTACGAGCAGTACTTC
NA,NA,TRBV27,TRBJ2-3,CASRVSGTDTQYF,TGTGCCAGCAGGGTTTCTGGCACAGATACGCAGTATTTT
TRBD1,NA,TRBV7-9,TRBJ2-7,CASTQQGAGDEQYF,TGTGCCAGCACCCAACAGGGGGCAGGCGACGAGCAGTACTTC
NA,NA,TRBV9,TRBJ2-2,CASSELTIPNTGELFF,TGTGCCAGCAGCGAGCTGACTATTCCCAACACCGGGGAGCTGTTTTTT
TRBD1,NA,TRBV5-4,TRBJ2-1,CASSNRQGYNEQFF,TGTGCCAGCAGCAATAGACAGGGCTACAATGAGCAGTTCTTC
TRBD2,NA,TRBV28,TRBJ2-7,CASSSRWGGRGGLNEQYF,TGTGCCAGCAGTAGCCGTTGGGGGGGGAGAGGCGGTTTGAACGAGCAGTACTTC
TRBD2,NA,TRBV19,TRBJ2-2,CASTPWRAGGPDGELFF,TGTGCCAGTACCCCTTGGCGTGCGGGAGGGCCGGACGGGGAGCTGTTTTTT
TRBD1,NA,TRBV14,TRBJ2-1,CASSQARGRGQGMNNEQFF,TGTGCCAGCAGCCAAGCTAGGGGTAGGGGACAGGGGATGAACAATGAGCAGTTCTTC
NA,NA,TRBV2,TRBJ2-5,CASGGYPETQYF,TGTGCCAGCGGGGGGTACCCGGAGACCCAGTACTTC
NA,NA,TRBV7-9,TRBJ2-7,CASSSGSLSSYEQYF,TGTGCCAGCAGCTCAGGGTCTTTAAGCTCCTACGAGCAGTACTTC
TRBD2,NA,TRBV7-3,TRBJ2-3,CASSLRASGSTSTDTQYF,TGTGCCAGCAGCTTAAGGGCTAGCGGGAGTACTAGCACAGATACGCAGTATTTT
NA,once,TRBV7-3,TRBJ2-4,CASSLRVFGAENIQYF,TGTGCCAGCAGCTTAAGGGTTTTTGGGGCAGAGAACATTCAGTACTTC
TRBD2,NA,TRBV28,TRBJ2-7,CASSLLGLAGVSYEQYF,TGTGCCAGCAGTTTATTGGGACTAGCGGGAGTATCCTACGAGCAGTACTTC
NA,once,TRBV7-6,TRBJ1-5,CASSLARGGYNQPQHF,TGTGCCAGCAGCTTAGCGCGAGGCGGCTACAATCAGCCCCAGCATTTT
NA,NA,TRBV7-6,TRBJ2-5,CASSLAPSVQETQYF,TGTGCCAGCAGCTTAGCGCCTAGCGTACAAGAGACCCAGTACTTC
NA,once,TRBV7-9,TRBJ2-1,CASSWGSLGGGEQFF,TGTGCCAGCAGCTGGGGGTCACTAGGGGGAGGTGAGCAGTTCTTC
NA,NA,TRBV19,TRBJ1-2,CASSKRVPPRYGYTF,TGTGCCAGTAGTAAGAGGGTTCCGCCACGCTATGGCTACACCTTC
TRBD2,once,TRBV18,TRBJ2-7,CASSLGASGSNYEQYF,TGTGCCAGCTCACTCGGGGCTAGCGGGAGTAACTACGAGCAGTACTTC
TRBD1,NA,TRBV5-5,TRBJ1-1,CASRITGGTEAFF,TGTGCCAGCAGAATTACAGGGGGCACTGAAGCTTTCTTT
TRBD1,NA,TRBV19,TRBJ1-5,CASSAGTGARWQPQHF,TGTGCCAGTAGTGCCGGGACAGGGGCCAGGTGGCAGCCCCAGCATTTT
TRBD1,once,TRBV28,TRBJ2-7,CASSIGTAGGGYEQYF,TGTGCCAGCAGTATTGGGACAGCTGGGGGTGGCTACGAGCAGTACTTC
TRBD1,NA,TRBV7-9,TRBJ1-5,CASSDGQGRQPQHF,TGTGCCAGCAGCGACGGACAGGGAAGGCAGCCCCAGCATTTT
TRBD1,NA,TRBV6-6,TRBJ1-5,CASSYPGGRNQPQHF,TGTGCCAGCAGTTACCCAGGGGGCAGGAATCAGCCCCAGCATTTT
NA,NA,TRBV5-5,TRBJ1-1,CASSLDHQGTEAFF,TGTGCCAGCAGCTTGGATCATCAGGGCACTGAAGCTTTCTTT
NA,NA,TRBV28,TRBJ1-4,CASSRQALGEKLFF,TGTGCCAGCAGTCGACAGGCATTAGGTGAAAAACTGTTTTTT
TRBD2,once,TRBV2,TRBJ2-1,CASSQGTSGRRHNEQFF,TGTGCCAGCAGCCAAGGGACTAGCGGGAGGAGGCACAATGAGCAGTTCTTC
NA,NA,TRBV28,TRBJ2-1,CASTKWAGKRFGEQFF,TGTGCCAGCACTAAGTGGGCAGGGAAAAGATTTGGAGAGCAGTTCTTC
TRBD1,NA,TRBV5-1,TRBJ1-1,CASSGGQGRTEAFF,TGCGCCAGCAGCGGGGGACAGGGAAGGACTGAAGCTTTCTTT
NA,NA,TRBV7-2,TRBJ2-5,CASSPSAGRSQETQYF,TGTGCCAGCAGCCCGTCGGCGGGGCGGTCACAAGAGACCCAGTACTTC
NA,NA,TRBV15,TRBJ1-1,CATSRTGNTEAFF,TGTGCCACCAGCAGAACAGGGAACACTGAAGCTTTCTTT
NA,NA,TRBV5-1,TRBJ2-5,CASSFNGPQETQYF,TGCGCCAGCAGCTTTAACGGTCCGCAAGAGACCCAGTACTTC
NA,NA,TRBV9,TRBJ2-1,CASTSGSYSYNEQFF,TGTGCCAGCACCTCGGGTTCCTACTCCTACAATGAGCAGTTCTTC
NA,NA,TRBV18,TRBJ2-2,CASSPPQNTGELFF,TGTGCCAGCTCACCACCTCAGAACACCGGGGAGCTGTTTTTT